This TCR beta chain was sequenced in a study of blood T cell repertoires in COVID-19. Study overall: The samples span acute and convalescent COVID-19 from the United States, Italy and Spain. Sample material is recorded as cDNA or gDNA derived from T cells, B-cell-depleted T cells, or PBMCs.

Original processing methods: It was from reference gene primer amplification that nucleated cell counts were estimated. The method was immunoSEQ multiplex PCR; TCRdb's version includes in-frame clones alone and lacks a portion of them. V, J and clone size are taken as reported in that table, and D and trimming were inferred from the DNA itself. The sample carries roughly 150,000 clones, 87% recorded once. Germline lookup yields CDR1 GTSNPN and CDR2 SVGIG (reference sequence). The CDR3 totals 14 residues. The junction had 12 bases not matched to a gene; V was cut back by 6 bases and J by 5 bases. The count of this clone is one.

Sequenced sample: peripheral blood. This sequence originates from a human donor in a cohort sampled during active COVID-19. The chain employs TRBV30 and TRBJ1-2, with 7 nucleotides matching TRBD1. CDR3 DNA: TGTGCCTGCTCACGGGACAGCTCAGGGTATGGCTACACCTTC. This translates into CACSRDSSGYGYTF. Based on the CDR3 plus reference TRBV30 and TRBJ1-2, the full variable domain is SQTIHQWPATLVQPVGSPLSLECTVEGTSNPNLYWYRQAAGRGLQLLFYSVGIGQISSEVPQNLSASRPQDRQFILSSKKLLLSDSGFYLCACSRDSSGYGYTFGSGTRLTVV.